These 13 T cell receptor beta chains came from one sample sequenced in a study of T-cell reconstitution after alpha-beta-depleted transplantation in children. For TCRbeta, the library was prepared with unique molecular identifiers. TCRdb passed the PCR reads through MiXCR, listing each CDR3 protein once. The table has hundreds of thousands of distinct CDR3 sequences, 25% seen once. Sequencing was performed on PBMCs, taken before TCRalphabeta/CD19-depleted stem cell transplant. The source of these receptors is a girl aged 2 to 10 with Fanconi anemia, due to receive a stem cell transplant.

This clonotype has ten or more counts. The rearrangement uses TRBV15 and TRBJ2-2; D ambiguous. Germline CDR1 is LNHNV and CDR2 is YYDKDF (reference sequence). V lost 0 bases to trimming and J lost 3 bases, with 11 bases between them. The CDR3 runs 16 residues. CDR3 DNA sequence: TGTGCCACCAGCAGAGATCTTGGCAGATACACCGGGGAGCTGTTTTTT. This translates into CATSRDLGRYTGELFF. Based on the CDR3 plus reference TRBV15 and TRBJ2-2, the full variable domain is DAMVIQNPRYQVTQFGKPVTLSCSQTLNHNVMYWYQQKSSQAPKLLFHYYDKDFNNEADTPDNFQSRRPNTSFCFLDIRSPGLGDTAMYLCATSRDLGRYTGELFFGEGSRLTVL.

This clonotype has only one observation. The chain combines TRBV25-1 with TRBJ2-1; 7 bases match TRBD2. From germline, CDR1 is MGHDK and CDR2 SYGVNS. This CDR3 comprises 13 residues. The V segment lost 5 bases and the J segment 6 bases; nucleotides outside the gene matches: 4. CDR3 in amino acids: CASSRWEGNEQFF. The DNA of the CDR3 is TGTGCCAGCAGTAGATGGGAGGGCAATGAGCAGTTCTTC.

As regards this clonotype: A read error is possible here, since a much larger clone lies one base away. The chain links TRBV29-1 to TRBJ2-3; 8 bases are a match to TRBD1. CDR3 length equals 14 residues. Germline lookup yields CDR1 SQVTM and CDR2 ANQGSEA. The CDR3 region is CSVARTGLTYTQYF. For the CDR3, the DNA is TGCAGCGTCGCCCGGACAGGGCTCACATATACGCAGTATTTT.

Concerning this clonotype: The CDR3 does not close with the conserved phenylalanine or tryptophan, likely indicating a read error. V usage is TRBV10-3 and J usage is TRBJ1-5; 8 bases align to TRBD1. The CDR3 consists of 15 residues. CDR1 is ENHRY and CDR2 is SYGVKD in the germline V gene. Trimming at V came to 6 bases and at J to 3 bases, leaving 7 bases not matched to a gene. CDR3 nucleotides: TGTGCCATCAGACCCTCGGGACAGGTCAATCAGCCCCAGCATTCT. The encoded protein is CAIRPSGQVNQPQHS.

The genes are TRBV2 and TRBJ2-7; TRBD1 might be the D (7 bases). Trimming shortened V by 6 bases and J by 6 bases, and 18 bases separated the two germline ends. This CDR3 region has 14 residues. Germline V lookup: CDR1 SNHLY, CDR2 FYNNEI. CDR3 region: CASSPWTGAGEQYF. CDR3 coding DNA: TGTGCCAGCAGCCCCTGGACAGGAGCGGGCGAGCAGTACTTC. Full variable domain (remainder filled in from reference TRBV2 and TRBJ2-7): EPEVTQTPSHQVTQMGQEVILRCVPISNHLYFYWYRQILGQKVEFLVSFYNNEISEKSEIFDDQFSVERPDGSNFTLKIRSTKLEDSAMYFCASSPWTGAGEQYFGPGTRLTVT.

V is TRBV29-1 and J is TRBJ1-2; no clear D. Per germline, CDR1 SQVTM and CDR2 ANQGSEA. There are 11 residues in the CDR3. V lost 3 bases, J lost 6 bases, and 8 bases lay in between. This chain's CDR3 is CSVEGFHGYTF. For the CDR3, the DNA is TGCAGCGTTGAGGGGTTTCATGGCTACACCTTC.

Comment on this clonotype: One end of the junction fails to match germline, which may point to a read error. The chain joins TRBV7-9 to TRBJ2-1, with no clear D. Germline V CDR1 and CDR2: SEHNR, FQNEAQ (reference sequence). This CDR3 comprises 13 residues. The CDR3 nucleotides read TGTGCCAGCAGCTTGGGATCCTCCAATGAGCAGTTCTTC. Encoded protein: CASSLGSSNEQFF.

This clonotype has a handful of counts. This chain uses TRBV5-6 with TRBJ2-5, with a weak D call TRBD2 (5 bases). Germline assignment: CDR1 SGHDT and CDR2 YYEEEE. This CDR3 comprises 14 residues. Trimming shortened V by 3 bases and J by 5 bases, and 14 bases separated the two germline ends. The CDR3, as DNA: TGTGCCAGCAGCTCCCCACTAGAGTCGGAGACCCAGTACTTC. Translation: CASSSPLESETQYF.

This clonotype was detected a few times. V gene TRBV28 combines with J gene TRBJ2-7; 12 bases match TRBD1. Germline V lookup: CDR1 MDHEN, CDR2 SYDVKM. The CDR3 has 15 amino acids. V trimming: 7 bases; J trimming: 4 bases; junction bases outside the gene matches: 8. The CDR3 loop reads CASTLEGQGAYEQYF. CDR3 sequence (DNA): TGTGCCAGCACCTTAGAGGGACAGGGGGCTTACGAGCAGTACTTC.

The sample holds many counts of this clonotype. CDR3: CASSVGLAEYTDTQYF. The CDR3 nucleotides read TGCGCCAGCAGCGTAGGACTAGCGGAGTACACAGATACGCAGTATTTT. The chain recombines TRBV5-1 with TRBJ2-3; 10 nucleotides agree with TRBD2. Trimming cost V 4 bases and J 2 bases; bases outside gene matches: 7. This CDR3 contains 16 residues. Germline CDR1 SGHRS, CDR2 YFSETQ.

This clonotype was detected ten times or more. The genes are TRBV29-1 and TRBJ2-1; TRBD2 is a possible D gene (5 bases). CDR1 SQVTM and CDR2 ANQGSEA come from the germline V gene. The V and J ends lost 2 bases and 4 bases respectively, with 6 bases between them. This CDR3 has 12 residues. CDR3 sequence (DNA): TGCAGCGTTGAATCGGGGTACAATGAGCAGTTCTTC. This gives the protein CSVESGYNEQFF.

This clonotype was seen more than once but under ten times. This sequence joins TRBV20-1 and TRBJ1-5; 7 bases line up with TRBD1. Germline assignment: CDR1 DFQATT and CDR2 SNEGSKA (reference sequence). V dropped 7 bases and J dropped 3; count of bases not matched to a gene: 9. This CDR3 contains 14 residues. CDR3 sequence reads: CSGSTGWNNQPQHF. The CDR3 nucleotides are TGCAGTGGTTCGACAGGGTGGAACAATCAGCCCCAGCATTTT.

This clonotype has a handful of counts. The chain combines TRBV7-9 with TRBJ2-3; TRBD2 matches at 7 bases. The V and J ends lost 5 bases and 4 bases, in that order; junction bases with no gene match: 12. Germline V gene lookup returns CDR1 SEHNR and CDR2 FQNEAQ (reference sequence). CDR3 length: 16 residues. The CDR3 DNA sequence: TGTGCCAGCAGCCCGTCTCTTGGGAGGGCCTCAGATACGCAGTATTTT. Its protein is CASSPSLGRASDTQYF.